This entry lists 22 T cell receptor beta chains sequenced from one sample in a study of shared clonotypes between healthy human individuals. Naive CD8 cells were CD45RO-negative, positively selected for CCR7, excluding terminally differentiated effector memory CD45RA+ cells. The repertoire was sequenced with immunoSEQ multiplex PCR; TCRdb's copy has only in-frame clones and lacks some. The sample records under 2,000,000 clones, roughly 94% being singletons. The sample was naive CD8+ T cells sorted from blood. The receptors stem from a man aged 18-30 years in good health.

This chain uses TRBV6-5 with TRBJ2-3; D ambiguous. Germline CDR1 is MNHEY and CDR2 is SVGAGI. Trimming left V 0 bases short and J 7 bases short, with 11 bases between. This CDR3 comprises 14 residues. The CDR3 spells CASSYSGRAHTQYF. CDR3 nucleotide sequence: TGTGCCAGCAGTTACTCAGGCCGTGCCCATACGCAGTATTTT.

J is TRBJ1-5 and V is TRBV4-3, with D hard to call. Germline V gives CDR1 LGHNA, CDR2 YSLEER. Between the trimmed V and J ends, which lost 0 bases and 5 bases, there was a span of 11 bases. This CDR3 is 15 amino acids long. The CDR3 region is CASSQDEAGYQPQHF. CDR3 sequence (DNA): TGCGCCAGCAGCCAAGATGAGGCAGGTTATCAGCCCCAGCATTTT.

This clone appeared a few times. Other DNA sequences from this sample encode an identical CDR3 as well. This rearrangement joins TRBV7-6 to TRBJ2-7, with 8 bases aligning to TRBD1. The CDR3 is 13 amino acids. The V segment lost 5 bases and the J segment 3 bases; nucleotides outside the gene matches: 3. The germline CDR1 and CDR2 sequences are SGHVS and FNYEAQ. This CDR3 is CASSPGQGYEQYF. In DNA, the CDR3 is TGTGCCAGCAGCCCCGGACAGGGCTACGAGCAGTACTTC.

In DNA, the CDR3 is TGTGCCAGCACCCTAACCGGGACAGAACGAAAATTGTACTTC. This sequence encodes CASTLTGTERKLYF. V and J are TRBV27 and TRBJ2-7, with 7 bases fitting TRBD1. V was clipped by 7 bases and J by 12 bases; unmatched bases: 18. The CDR3 has 14 amino acids. Germline CDR1 reads MNHEY; CDR2 reads SMNVEV (reference sequence).

This chain joins TRBV6-6 and TRBJ1-2; D is undetermined. Germline V gene lookup returns CDR1 MNHNY and CDR2 SVGAGI (reference sequence). V was pared by 0 bases and J by 5 bases, with 10 bases between. The CDR3 consists of 14 residues. The CDR3 DNA follows: TGTGCCAGCAGTTACTCGGGCAGCCGTTATGGCTACACCTTC. Translation gives CASSYSGSRYGYTF.

J is TRBJ2-7 and V is TRBV11-2, with 10 bases matching TRBD2. Germline CDR1 and CDR2: SGHAT and FQNNGV. The length of the CDR3 is 14 residues. V was pared by 2 bases and J by 6 bases, with 4 bases of the junction left unmatched. CDR3 sequence: CASSLLAGAAEQYF. In nucleotides, the CDR3 is TGTGCCAGCAGCTTACTAGCGGGGGCCGCCGAGCAGTACTTC. The full variable domain, rest sourced from reference TRBV11-2 and TRBJ2-7, is EAGVAQSPRYKIIEKRQSVAFWCNPISGHATLYWYQQILGQGPKLLIQFQNNGVVDDSQLPKDRFSAERLKGVDSTLKIQPAKLEDSAVYLCASSLLAGAAEQYFGPGTRLTVT.

The V call is TRBV5-1, the J call TRBJ2-5; 8 nucleotides line up with TRBD1. Germline CDR1 and CDR2: SGHRS and YFSETQ. This CDR3 is built from 16 residues. The trim removed 4 bases at V and 4 bases at J, leaving 12 bases unmatched. The CDR3 nucleotides are TGCGCCAGCAGCCACGCACAGGGGGTACTAGGAGAGACCCAGTACTTC. Amino acids: CASSHAQGVLGETQYF.

V gene TRBV4-1 combines with J gene TRBJ2-7; 8 nucleotides align to TRBD1. The ends lost 1 base at V and 2 bases at J; junction bases unmatched: 4. The CDR3 spans 15 residues. CDR1 is MGHRA and CDR2 is YSYEKL in the germline V gene. The CDR3 protein is CASSQVSDRAYEQYF. The CDR3 DNA sequence: TGCGCCAGCAGCCAAGTGTCGGACAGGGCCTACGAGCAGTACTTC.

The V and J genes are TRBV19 and TRBJ1-5; D is ambiguous. This CDR3 is built from 15 residues. V was clipped by 5 bases and J by 2 bases, with 13 bases between them. Germline values: CDR1 LNHDA, CDR2 SQIVND (reference sequence). The CDR3: CASSHPGGGNQPQHF. CDR3 nucleotide sequence: TGTGCCAGTAGTCACCCAGGAGGAGGCAATCAGCCCCAGCATTTT. Full variable domain (missing parts from reference TRBV19 and TRBJ1-5): DGGITQSPKYLFRKEGQNVTLSCEQNLNHDAMYWYRQDPGQGLRLIYYSQIVNDFQKGDIAEGYSVSREKKESFPLTVTSAQKNPTAFYLCASSHPGGGNQPQHFGDGTRLSIL.

J is TRBJ2-7 and V is TRBV5-4, with D tentatively TRBD2 (5 bases). This CDR3 is built from 14 residues. The germline V and J ends were trimmed by 0 bases and 2 bases, with 9 bases remaining between them. Germline V gene data show CDR1 as SGHNT and CDR2 as YYREEE (reference sequence). CDR3 bases: TGTGCCAGCAGCTTGGGCGGGCACACCTACGAGCAGTACTTC. Its protein product is CASSLGGHTYEQYF.

The chain has TRBV30 and TRBJ1-1, with D perhaps TRBD1 (6 bases). From germline, CDR1 is GTSNPN and CDR2 SVGIG (reference sequence). Trimming cost V 2 bases and J 5 bases, with 12 bases left between them. The CDR3 is made up of 13 amino acids. The CDR3 DNA reads as TGTGCCTGGAGTAACGGGGGCTTGACTGAAGCTTTCTTT. This codes for CAWSNGGLTEAFF.

In this sample, this clone turned up once. This chain uses TRBV19 with TRBJ1-2, with 7 positions matching TRBD1. Germline CDR1 LNHDA, CDR2 SQIVND (reference sequence). CDR3 length: 14 residues. The ends lost 3 bases at V and 5 bases at J; junction bases unmatched: 6. CDR3 protein: CASSMWQGGYGYTF. As DNA, the CDR3 is TGTGCCAGTAGTATGTGGCAGGGGGGTTATGGCTACACCTTC. Based on the CDR3 plus reference TRBV19 and TRBJ1-2, the full variable domain is DGGITQSPKYLFRKEGQNVTLSCEQNLNHDAMYWYRQDPGQGLRLIYYSQIVNDFQKGDIAEGYSVSREKKESFPLTVTSAQKNPTAFYLCASSMWQGGYGYTFGSGTRLTVV.

This rearrangement joins TRBV27 to TRBJ1-4, with 9 positions matching TRBD1. The J segment lost 0 bases and the V segment lost 5 bases, leaving 10 bases of the junction unmatched. Germline loops: CDR1 MNHEY, CDR2 SMNVEV (reference sequence). The CDR3 extends over 18 amino acids. The CDR3 sequence is CASSTLTGGGATNEKLFF. The CDR3 nucleotides read TGTGCCAGCAGTACCTTGACAGGGGGAGGGGCAACTAATGAAAAACTGTTTTTT.

V is TRBV27 and J is TRBJ2-5; D uncertain. The germline V gene encodes CDR1 MNHEY and CDR2 SMNVEV (reference sequence). The CDR3 sequence is 14 residues long. The V end was cut by 5 bases, the J end by 5 bases, with 15 bases between. CDR3: CASSPRPQWETQYF. The CDR3 DNA reads TGTGCCAGCAGTCCTAGGCCCCAGTGGGAGACCCAGTACTTC.

To note about this clone: Its ends do not fully match the called genes, so a read error is possible. The chain has TRBV18 and TRBJ2-1; 12 positions match TRBD1. From germline, CDR1 is KGHSH and CDR2 LQKENI. CDR3 size: 16 residues. The CDR3 DNA is TGTGCCAGCACACCGGGACAGGGGGCTTTTTTCAATGAGCAGTTCTTC. This codes for CASTPGQGAFFNEQFF.

This clone was detected only once. Other DNA sequences within the sample encode an identical CDR3. The chain recombines TRBV30 with TRBJ2-7; D remains ambiguous. Germline lookup yields CDR1 GTSNPN and CDR2 SVGIG (reference sequence). The V end lost 0 bases, the J end lost 2 bases, and 5 bases lay between the germline ends. The CDR3 loop spans 12 amino acids. The CDR3 region has the DNA TGTGCCTGGAGTGTCGGTCCCTACGAGCAGTACTTC. This translates into CAWSVGPYEQYF.

The chain joins TRBV7-6 to TRBJ2-1, with TRBD2 as a possible D gene (6 bases). The CDR3 extends over 17 amino acids. V gave up 3 bases and J gave up 7 bases, with 22 bases separating them. From germline, CDR1 is SGHVS and CDR2 FNYEAQ. The CDR3 DNA is TGTGCCAGCAGCTTGTTCCCCGGCGGGGCCGTGTCGAATGAGCAGTTCTTC. Translating it yields CASSLFPGGAVSNEQFF. The variable domain in full, completed from reference TRBV7-6 and TRBJ2-1, reads GAGVSQSPRYKVTKRGQDVALRCDPISGHVSLYWYRQALGQGPEFLTYFNYEAQQDKSGLPNDRFSAERPEGSISTLTIQRTEQRDSAMYRCASSLFPGGAVSNEQFFGPGTRLTVL.

Notes on this clone: The junction and the germline gene differ at one end; a read error may be behind it. The chain couples TRBV11-2 to TRBJ1-1; D is undetermined. This CDR3 has 11 residues. Germline values: CDR1 SGHAT, CDR2 FQNNGV. The CDR3 spells CASSLDIGHIF. CDR3 nucleotide sequence: TGTGCCAGCAGCTTAGATATTGGGCACATCTTT.

The chain is built from TRBV7-2 and TRBJ2-5; D remains unclear. V lost 0 bases and J 5 bases, leaving 13 bases between the germline ends. This CDR3 is 15 amino acids long. CDR1 and CDR2 from the germline V gene are SGHTA and FQGNSA. CDR3 region: CASSLAPGIGETQYF. The CDR3 nucleotides are TGTGCCAGCAGCTTAGCGCCTGGGATCGGGGAGACCCAGTACTTC.

This chain uses TRBV28 with TRBJ1-1; TRBD1 might be the D (5 bases). Germline V gene sequence: CDR1 MDHEN, CDR2 SYDVKM. The CDR3 is 14 amino acids. Trimming stripped 3 bases from V and 6 bases from J, with 14 bases between. CDR3 region: CASSLQGRAAEAFF. The CDR3 nucleotides read TGTGCCAGCAGTTTGCAGGGTAGGGCAGCTGAAGCTTTCTTT.

The V gene is TRBV11-2, the J gene TRBJ2-7, with 12 bases lining up with TRBD2. The CDR3 loop spans 15 amino acids. J was trimmed by 5 bases and V by 0 bases; bases with no gene match: 2. Germline assignment: CDR1 SGHAT and CDR2 FQNNGV. The CDR3 loop reads CASSLETSGSHEQYF. DNA for the CDR3: TGTGCCAGCAGCTTAGAGACTAGCGGGAGCCACGAGCAGTACTTC.

The rearrangement uses TRBV27 and TRBJ2-3; a possible D gene is TRBD1 (6 bases). The germline V gene encodes CDR1 MNHEY and CDR2 SMNVEV (reference sequence). The CDR3 loop spans 15 amino acids. The germline V and J ends were trimmed by 1 base and 4 bases, with 12 bases remaining between them. The CDR3 nucleotides read TGTGCCAGCAGTTTATTGGCAGGGGCGCCAGATACGCAGTATTTT. It codes for CASSLLAGAPDTQYF.